The clone carrying this TCR beta chain was observed a handful of times. What it binds is unknown. TCRdb re-called the 5' RACE reads with MiXCR, one entry per CDR3 protein. The sample consists of around 220,000 distinct CDR3 sequences, over 9.5% of them appearing once. This sample is drawn from a study of CD8 T cells in ankylosing spondylitis. Whole-study results and caveats: Reportedly, matched ankylosing spondylitis synovial fluid was significantly enriched for disease-linked clones.

Trimming cost V 2 bases and J 1 base, with 5 bases left between them. The CDR3 consists of 14 residues. Germline assignment: CDR1 SGHTA and CDR2 FQGNSA. Sequencing was carried out using blood, either unsorted or a sorted T cell fraction (not recorded which). The gene calls are TRBV7-2 and TRBJ1-4; tentative D call: TRBD1 (5 bases). The receptor was isolated from a male donor with ankylosing spondylitis or in good health (not recorded which). The CDR3 reads CASSLRGTNEKLFF. The CDR3 region has the DNA TGTGCCAGCAGCTTAAGGGGAACTAATGAAAAACTGTTTTTT.